Detailed here is one TCR beta chain. The CDR3 contains 13 residues. V lost 3 bases and J 7 bases, leaving 12 bases between the germline ends. The germline V gene has CDR1 MNHNS and CDR2 SASEGT. TCRdb's table, derived via immunoSEQ multiplex PCR, lists solely in-frame clones and lacks some. The data contain roughly 250,000 clones, 70% to 90% of them singletons. The data were obtained in a study of blood T cell repertoires in COVID-19. The clonotype was recovered from a woman between 40 and 55 years old with acute COVID-19. The sample comprised PBMCs or T cells enriched from blood (not recorded which). V is TRBV6-1 and J is TRBJ1-2, with no clear D. The CDR3 spells CASSDPAGSGYTF. DNA for the CDR3: TGTGCCAGCAGTGATCCGGCAGGCTCTGGCTACACCTTC.